This T cell receptor (beta chain) was sequenced during a study of T cell repertoires in cytomegalovirus infection. Study background: Through public TCR beta signatures, both CMV infection and matching HLA type were indicated. General study findings and limits: Using cumulative public TCR beta family frequency, the authors identified those who carried CMV together with the relevant HLA. Ex vivo, HLA-C-restricted CMV-specific TCR beta clonotypes prevailed over the rest of the response.

This clonotype was counted between two and nine times. The antigen remains unidentified. The length of the CDR3 is 17 residues. Losses at the gene ends were 5 bases for V and 5 bases for J; bases not matched to a gene: 16. TCRdb ran MiXCR on the reads and lists one entry per CDR3 protein. The sample has around 490,000 distinct CDR3 sequences, more than 25% seen once. The source of this sequence is a human donor in good health (CMV status not recorded). Some clones in this sample may be carry-over from other donors' samples. The V gene is TRBV12-3 or TRBV12-4, the J gene TRBJ1-1, with 8 nucleotides matching TRBD1. The sample consisted of PBMCs. This chain's CDR3 is CASSPYHFQGADTEAFF. CDR3 DNA: TGTGCCAGCAGTCCTTACCATTTCCAGGGGGCGGATACTGAAGCTTTCTTT.